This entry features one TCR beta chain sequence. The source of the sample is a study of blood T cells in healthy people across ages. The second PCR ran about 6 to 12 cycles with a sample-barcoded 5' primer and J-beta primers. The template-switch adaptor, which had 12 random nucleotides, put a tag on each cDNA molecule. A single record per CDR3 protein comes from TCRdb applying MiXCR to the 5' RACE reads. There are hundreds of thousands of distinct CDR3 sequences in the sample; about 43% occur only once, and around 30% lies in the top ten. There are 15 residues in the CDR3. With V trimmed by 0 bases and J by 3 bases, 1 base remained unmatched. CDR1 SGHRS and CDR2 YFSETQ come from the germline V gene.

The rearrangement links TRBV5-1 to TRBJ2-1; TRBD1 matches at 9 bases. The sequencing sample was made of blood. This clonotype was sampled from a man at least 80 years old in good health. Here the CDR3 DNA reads TGCGCCAGCAGCTTGGGGACAGGGGACTACAATGAGCAGTTCTTC. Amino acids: CASSLGTGDYNEQFF.